This T cell receptor beta chain was captured by sequencing in a study of vaccination effects on CD4 cells after COVID-19. Study as a whole: It was two doses of either the BNT162b2 or mRNA-1273 vaccine that participants received. Samples came 142 and 148 days after COVID-19 diagnosis, before vaccination. PBMC were cultured at a few million per well with around 9.2 IU/ml IL-2 and 10 ug/ml peptides. General study results and limits: In the study, convalescent patients were few, and early post-infection timepoints were absent.

When 10 to 11 days of culture had elapsed, CD4+ T cells were isolated. Worth noting for this clone: Its antigen is currently unknown.

This CDR3 has 15 amino acids. V gave up 3 bases and J gave up 3 bases, with 18 bases separating them. Looked up from germline, CDR1 is DFQATT and CDR2 is SNEGSKA (reference sequence). Here immunoSEQ multiplex PCR was the method, and the copy in TCRdb shows in-frame clones only, minus some. This table holds about 64,000 clones, about 72% found once. The sequence derives from a human donor who had a prior SARS-CoV-2 infection. The chain uses TRBV20-1 and TRBJ2-7; D remains unclear. The input for sequencing was CD4+ T cells from PBMCs cultured without peptide, taken before COVID-19 vaccination. Written as DNA, the CDR3 is TGCAGTGCTAGTTTCCTACGGGCTTCCCTCTACGAGCAGTACTTC. Translation gives CSASFLRASLYEQYF.